These 21 T cell receptor beta chains were sequenced from one sample in a study of shared clonotypes between healthy human individuals. The naive CD8 fraction comprised CD45RO-negative cells positively selected for CCR7 and excluded terminally differentiated effector memory CD45RA+ cells. Data came from immunoSEQ multiplex PCR; TCRdb stores just in-frame clones and leaves some out. The sample contains roughly 2.1 million clones, roughly 91% of which appear only once. The sample was naive CD8+ T cells from PBMCs. These receptor sequences come from a man aged 18-30 years in good health. Some clones in this sample may be carry-over from other donors' samples.

The chain joins TRBV28 to TRBJ2-5; D ambiguous. Per germline, CDR1 MDHEN and CDR2 SYDVKM. The germline V and J ends were trimmed by 2 bases and 4 bases, with 5 bases remaining between them. This CDR3 spans 12 amino acids. CDR3 coding DNA: TGTGCCAGCAGTTTACCCCCAGAGACCCAGTACTTC. It encodes CASSLPPETQYF.

The V call is TRBV19, the J call TRBJ1-5; D not resolved. This CDR3 is 15 amino acids long. The V and J ends lost 4 bases and 1 base respectively, with 11 bases between them. Looked up from germline, CDR1 is LNHDA and CDR2 is SQIVND (reference sequence). CDR3 protein: CASSRGFRSNQPQHF. In DNA form, the CDR3 reads TGTGCCAGTAGTAGGGGTTTTAGGAGCAATCAGCCCCAGCATTTT.

V and J are TRBV4-2 and TRBJ2-5; 8 bases align to TRBD2. CDR1 is LGHNA and CDR2 is YNFKEQ in the germline V gene. CDR3 length equals 15 residues. Trimming cost V 8 bases and J 4 bases; bases outside gene matches: 12. The CDR3 protein is CASCERGLRGETQYF. The CDR3 DNA reads TGTGCCAGCTGCGAGCGGGGGCTTCGGGGAGAGACCCAGTACTTC.

The rearrangement uses TRBV10-3 and TRBJ2-3; perhaps TRBD2 as D (6 bases). The CDR3 consists of 14 residues. V was shortened by 3 bases and J by 2 bases, with 9 bases between the two germline ends. Germline V CDR1 and CDR2: ENHRY, SYGVKD. Here the CDR3 reads CAISDQDYTDTQYF. The CDR3 DNA sequence: TGTGCCATCAGTGATCAGGACTACACAGATACGCAGTATTTT.

The chain is built from TRBV6-4 and TRBJ2-7, with 12 nucleotides matching TRBD2. The germline V gene encodes CDR1 MRHNA and CDR2 SNTAGT. This CDR3 spans 17 amino acids. V shed 2 bases, J shed 7 bases, and the junction held 12 bases outside the gene matches. This chain's CDR3 is CASSDAVASGRGGEQYF. The CDR3 DNA is TGTGCCAGCAGTGACGCTGTGGCTAGCGGGAGGGGGGGAGAGCAGTACTTC.

The rearrangement uses TRBV5-1 and TRBJ1-1; D unclear. Germline-derived CDR1 and CDR2 are SGHRS and YFSETQ. V lost 0 bases, J lost 1 base, and 10 bases lay in between. This CDR3 comprises 15 residues. The CDR3 coding sequence is TGCGCCAGCAGCTTGGTTTCGGCAGAGAACACTGAAGCTTTCTTT. It translates to CASSLVSAENTEAFF.

CDR3 sequence reads: CASTTDRVTPPEQFF. CDR3 nucleotide sequence: TGTGCCAGCACCACGGACAGGGTAACCCCGCCCGAGCAGTTCTTC. V usage is TRBV28 and J usage is TRBJ2-1; 8 nucleotides match TRBD1. The CDR3 extends over 15 amino acids. The V segment lost 7 bases and the J segment 10 bases; nucleotides outside the gene matches: 15. Germline loops: CDR1 MDHEN, CDR2 SYDVKM.

The count of this clone is one. The chain combines TRBV9 with TRBJ1-5; maybe TRBD1 (6 bases). There are 15 residues in the CDR3. Trimming took 3 bases from V and 7 from J, leaving 17 bases between them. Germline values: CDR1 SGDLS, CDR2 YYNGEE. The CDR3 coding sequence is TGTGCCAGCAGCGAGGGGGGTGGGCCTGGGCAGCCCCAGCATTTT. Protein product: CASSEGGGPGQPQHF.

The rearrangement uses TRBV19 and TRBJ2-1; 13 positions agree with TRBD2. The CDR3 is made up of 16 amino acids. The germline CDR1 and CDR2 sequences are LNHDA and SQIVND (reference sequence). J gave up 9 bases and V 4 bases, and 9 bases lay outside the gene matches. The CDR3 region is CASSTRTSGGIGEQFF. Written as DNA, the CDR3 is TGTGCCAGTAGTACGCGGACTAGCGGGGGCATCGGTGAGCAGTTCTTC. The variable domain in full, with the rest retrieved from reference TRBV19 and TRBJ2-1, is DGGITQSPKYLFRKEGQNVTLSCEQNLNHDAMYWYRQDPGQGLRLIYYSQIVNDFQKGDIAEGYSVSREKKESFPLTVTSAQKNPTAFYLCASSTRTSGGIGEQFFGPGTRLTVL.

Details on this clone: The sample contains more than one DNA sequence encoding this CDR3. The CDR3 DNA reads as TGTGCCAGCAGCAACTACAATGAGCAGTTCTTC. This codes for CASSNYNEQFF. The V call is TRBV27, the J call TRBJ2-1; D gene ambiguous. The CDR3 runs to 11 residues. Looked up from germline, CDR1 is MNHEY and CDR2 is SMNVEV (reference sequence). The V gene lost 6 bases and the J gene lost 3 bases, with 3 bases spanning the gap.

V is TRBV5-1 and J is TRBJ2-5, with TRBD2 as a possible D gene (6 bases). There are 14 residues in the CDR3. V dropped 4 bases and J dropped 2 bases, with 12 bases sitting between them. Germline V lookup: CDR1 SGHRS, CDR2 YFSETQ. Here the CDR3 reads CASSPAGRQETQYF. DNA for the CDR3: TGCGCCAGCAGCCCGGCGGGGAGGCAAGAGACCCAGTACTTC.

The chain couples TRBV28 to TRBJ2-1; D not certain. This CDR3 comprises 14 residues. Looked up from germline, CDR1 is MDHEN and CDR2 is SYDVKM. Trimming cost V 3 bases and J 9 bases, with 15 bases left between them. The CDR3: CASSFEARVIEQFF. In DNA, the CDR3 is TGTGCCAGCAGTTTCGAGGCCCGGGTAATTGAGCAGTTCTTC. Full variable domain (missing parts from reference TRBV28 and TRBJ2-1): DVKVTQSSRYLVKRTGEKVFLECVQDMDHENMFWYRQDPGLGLRLIYFSYDVKMKEKGDIPEGYSVSREKKERFSLILESASTNQTSMYLCASSFEARVIEQFFGPGTRLTVL.

The gene calls are TRBV27 and TRBJ1-1; perhaps TRBD1 as D (6 bases). CDR1 and CDR2 from the germline V gene are MNHEY and SMNVEV (reference sequence). This CDR3 contains 15 residues. V lost 2 bases and J lost 6, with 16 bases in between. CDR3 loop: CASSLHTGTQAEAFF. The CDR3 region has the DNA TGTGCCAGCAGTTTACACACAGGGACCCAGGCTGAAGCTTTCTTT.

The V gene is TRBV6-5, the J gene TRBJ1-3; a weak D match, TRBD1 (6 bases). CDR3 size: 15 residues. The V end lost 4 bases, the J end lost 2 bases, and 12 bases lay between the germline ends. The germline CDR1 and CDR2 sequences are MNHEY and SVGAGI. The CDR3 DNA follows: TGTGCCAGCAGTTCCCCCCGACAGGCTGGAAACACCATATATTTT. It codes for CASSSPRQAGNTIYF.

The chain uses TRBV5-1 and TRBJ2-7, with 9 positions matching TRBD1. CDR1 is SGHRS, CDR2 YFSETQ, per germline. The J segment lost 6 bases and the V segment lost 0 bases, leaving 7 bases of the junction unmatched. This CDR3 is 15 amino acids long. As DNA, the CDR3 is TGCGCCAGCAGCTTGGAAGGGACAGGGTTTTCCGAGCAGTACTTC. Translated: CASSLEGTGFSEQYF.

V is TRBV7-9 and J is TRBJ1-2; D perhaps matches TRBD1 (6 bases). This CDR3 has 12 amino acids. CDR1 is SEHNR, CDR2 FQNEAQ, per germline (reference sequence). The chain's CDR3 is CAAEGGSGGYTF. For the CDR3, the DNA is TGTGCGGCGGAAGGGGGGTCGGGTGGCTACACCTTC.

The chain couples TRBV7-2 to TRBJ2-3; 10 bases match TRBD2. The CDR3 extends over 19 amino acids. The ends lost 5 bases at V and 0 bases at J; junction bases unmatched: 14. Germline-derived CDR1 and CDR2 are SGHTA and FQGNSA. The DNA of the CDR3 is TGTGCCAGCAGCCCACCGGGAGCGGGAGGGGCCCCTAGCACAGATACGCAGTATTTT. Its translation is CASSPPGAGGAPSTDTQYF.

This clone came up once. The V gene is TRBV4-1, the J gene TRBJ2-7, with D possibly being TRBD1 or TRBD2 (7 bases each). Germline loops: CDR1 MGHRA, CDR2 YSYEKL. The CDR3 length is 16 residues. Trimming stripped 1 base from V and 2 bases from J, with 15 bases between. In nucleotides, the CDR3 is TGCGCCAGCAGCCAAGTCGGGCCAGGGGGGGCCTACGAGCAGTACTTC. Protein product: CASSQVGPGGAYEQYF.

The V and J genes are TRBV5-1 and TRBJ2-7; 11 nucleotides match TRBD2. V trimming: 0 bases; J trimming: 2 bases; junction bases outside the gene matches: 4. CDR3 length: 16 amino acids. Germline CDR1 and CDR2: SGHRS and YFSETQ. In nucleotides, the CDR3 is TGCGCCAGCAGCTTGGGCACTAGCGGGGGAACCTACGAGCAGTACTTC. Translating it yields CASSLGTSGGTYEQYF.

The chain's CDR3 is CASSVAGLVGFNEQFF. In DNA, the CDR3 is TGTGCCAGCAGCGTAGCAGGACTAGTTGGGTTCAATGAGCAGTTCTTC. The chain joins TRBV9 to TRBJ2-1; TRBD2 aligns across 7 bases. CDR1 and CDR2 from the germline V gene are SGDLS and YYNGEE. With 0 bases clipped from V and 6 bases from J, the junction kept 9 bases outside the gene matches. The CDR3 has 16 amino acids.

V usage is TRBV5-6 and J usage is TRBJ1-2; possible D gene TRBD1, 5 bases. The CDR3 loop spans 14 amino acids. With 0 bases removed from V and 2 bases from J, the gap between germline ends came to 8 bases. Germline CDR1 and CDR2: SGHDT and YYEEEE. CDR3 sequence: CASSLGDQNYGYTF. The CDR3 DNA is TGTGCCAGCAGCTTGGGGGACCAAAACTATGGCTACACCTTC. The whole variable domain, remainder taken from reference TRBV5-6 and TRBJ1-2, is DAGVTQSPTHLIKTRGQQVTLRCSPKSGHDTVSWYQQALGQGPQFIFQYYEEEERQRGNFPDRFSGHQFPNYSSELNVNALLLGDSALYLCASSLGDQNYGYTFGSGTRLTVV.